The subject of this entry is one T cell receptor (beta chain). The CDR3 is 15 amino acids. CDR1 and CDR2 (germline): MNHEY, SVGAGI. V gave up 11 bases and J gave up 1 base; unmatched junction bases: 8. Amplification used 60 Vbeta primers and 13 Jbeta primers. Clones were read by immunoSEQ multiplex PCR, and TCRdb kept only the in-frame ones, dropping some. Of roughly 190,000 clones listed, 81% are singletons. This entry is derived from a study of cytomegalovirus exposure and HLA in healthy donors. This rearrangement joins TRBV6-5 to TRBJ1-1, with 12 bases lining up with TRBD1. The origin of this receptor is a man in his forties or fifties in good health and CMV-seronegative. Specimen: PBMCs. The CDR3 sequence is CALGGTGGPNTEAFF. The CDR3 nucleotides are TGTGCCCTAGGGGGGACAGGGGGCCCGAACACTGAAGCTTTCTTT.